This TCR beta chain was captured in a study of cytomegalovirus exposure and HLA in healthy donors. The wider study: Earlier results showed some 120 million unique TCR beta sequences derived from around 170 million T cells. Of about 400 genotyped donors, 70% to 85% clustered with self-reported Caucasian donors. General study results and limits: Some V segments could not be told apart, so they were left out, TRBV6-2 and TRBV6-3 among them.

It was with 60 Vbeta and 13 Jbeta primers that the PCR ran. Only in-frame clones appear in the TCRdb table, and some are missing; sequencing was by immunoSEQ multiplex PCR. The sample has roughly 100,000 clones; 74% are singletons. Germline loops: CDR1 MGHRA, CDR2 YSYEKL. The CDR3 length is 15 residues. V lost 2 bases and J lost 9; bases outside the gene matches: 8. For this clone: No antigen is known for it.

This rearrangement joins TRBV4-1 to TRBJ2-2, with TRBD2 identical over 8 bases. The sequence was collected from a man in his forties or fifties in good health and CMV-seropositive. The sequencing input was PBMCs. The CDR3 DNA is TGCGCCAGCAGCCAATCGAGGAGCGGGGGAAGGGAGCTGTTTTTT. It yields the protein CASSQSRSGGRELFF.